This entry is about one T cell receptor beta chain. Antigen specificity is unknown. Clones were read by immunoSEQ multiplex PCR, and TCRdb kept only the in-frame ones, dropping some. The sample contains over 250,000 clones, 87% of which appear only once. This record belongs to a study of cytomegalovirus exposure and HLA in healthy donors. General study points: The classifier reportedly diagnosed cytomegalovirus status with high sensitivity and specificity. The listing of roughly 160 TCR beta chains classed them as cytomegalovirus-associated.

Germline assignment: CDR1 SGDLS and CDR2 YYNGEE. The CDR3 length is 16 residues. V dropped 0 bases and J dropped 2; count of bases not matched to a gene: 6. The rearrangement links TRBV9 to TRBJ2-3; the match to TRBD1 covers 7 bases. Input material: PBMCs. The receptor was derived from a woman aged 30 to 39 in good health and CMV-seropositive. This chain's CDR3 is CASSVVGQLPTDTQYF. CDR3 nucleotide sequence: TGTGCCAGCAGCGTAGTGGGACAGCTACCCACAGATACGCAGTATTTT. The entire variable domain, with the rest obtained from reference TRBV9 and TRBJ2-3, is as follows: DSGVTQTPKHLITATGQRVTLRCSPRSGDLSVYWYQQSLDQGLQFLIQYYNGEERAKGNILERFSAQQFPDLHSELNLSSLELGDSALYFCASSVVGQLPTDTQYFGPGTRLTVL.